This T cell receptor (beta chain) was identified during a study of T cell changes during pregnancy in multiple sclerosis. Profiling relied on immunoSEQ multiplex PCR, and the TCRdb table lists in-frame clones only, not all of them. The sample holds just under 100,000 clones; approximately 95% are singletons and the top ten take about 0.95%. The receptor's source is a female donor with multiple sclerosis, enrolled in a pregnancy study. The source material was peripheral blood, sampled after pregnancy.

CDR3 loop: CASSFPGQNTEAFF. The CDR3 nucleotides read TGCGCCAGCAGCTTTCCGGGACAGAACACTGAAGCTTTCTTT. The V call is TRBV5-1, the J call TRBJ1-1, with D possibly being TRBD1 (6 bases). The V end was cut by 2 bases, the J end by 1 base, with 9 bases between. Germline V gene lookup returns CDR1 SGHRS and CDR2 YFSETQ. The CDR3 length is 14 residues.